These 24 T cell receptor beta chains share one sample of origin, sequenced in a study of neurological immune-mediated disorders. TCRdb processed the 5' RACE reads anew with MiXCR; each CDR3 protein has one entry. This sample has 30,000 to 40,000 distinct CDR3 sequences; 3% to 4% occur once, and the top ten carry 2.2%. The specimen was PBMCs. The receptors were sampled from a man between 25 and 39 years old with multiple sclerosis.

This clonotype has a count of ten or more. The chain uses TRBV6-6 and TRBJ2-7; no clear D. The V end was cut by 6 bases, the J end by 2 bases, with 8 bases between. The CDR3 totals 12 residues. Germline V gene data show CDR1 as MNHNY and CDR2 as SVGAGI (reference sequence). The CDR3 region has the DNA TGTGCCAGCAGCCCCTCGACCTACGAGCAGTACTTC. Translation gives CASSPSTYEQYF.

This clonotype was picked up many times. In nucleotides, the CDR3 is TGCGCCAGCAGCTTAGGGGGATCTTTGAACGAGCAGTACTTC. This gives the protein CASSLGGSLNEQYF. The rearrangement joins TRBV5-1 to TRBJ2-7, with D maybe TRBD1 (6 bases). CDR1 SGHRS and CDR2 YFSETQ come from the germline V gene. V was shortened by 2 bases and J by 5 bases, with 14 bases between the two germline ends. The CDR3 spans 14 residues.

This clonotype came up many times. This sequence joins TRBV20-1 and TRBJ1-4, with 11 bases aligning to TRBD1. The CDR3 is 14 residues long. V trimming: 5 bases; J trimming: 7 bases; junction bases outside the gene matches: 6. The V gene's germline CDR1 is DFQATT and CDR2 SNEGSKA (reference sequence). CDR3 residues: CSAAKDRGREKLFF. CDR3 in DNA: TGCAGTGCTGCAAAGGACAGGGGGCGTGAAAAACTGTTTTTT.

This clonotype was seen at least ten times. V gene TRBV12-3 or TRBV12-4 combines with J gene TRBJ1-1; tentative D call: TRBD1 (5 bases). The CDR3 extends over 12 amino acids. V was pared by 10 bases and J by 10 bases, with 19 bases between. As DNA, the CDR3 is TGTGCCACGGGACCGGGAGCCGGCCGAGCTTTCTTT. Protein: CATGPGAGRAFF.

By share, this clonotype ranks as medium-sized. The V gene is TRBV12-3 or TRBV12-4, the J gene TRBJ2-6; 11 bases are a match to TRBD1. There are 18 residues in the CDR3. J was trimmed by 3 bases and V by 6 bases; bases with no gene match: 10. In nucleotides, the CDR3 is TGTGCCAGCAGGAATCCTCGGACAGGGGGCATTGGGGCCAACGTCCTGACTTTC. It yields the protein CASRNPRTGGIGANVLTF.

This clonotype appeared many times. The chain joins TRBV6-2 or TRBV6-3 to TRBJ2-3; 8 bases agree with TRBD2. The CDR3 is made up of 13 amino acids. Germline assignment: CDR1 MNHEY and CDR2 SVGEGT. Unmatched junction bases numbered 6, after V lost 8 bases and J lost 5 bases. The CDR3 DNA reads TGTGCCAGCGGGGGACTAGAGAGAGATACGCAGTATTTT. The encoded protein is CASGGLERDTQYF.

This clonotype was found many times. CDR3 residues: CASRSRGGVRETQYF. For the CDR3, the DNA is TGCGCCAGCAGATCACGTGGCGGGGTAAGGGAGACCCAGTACTTC. This sequence joins TRBV5-1 and TRBJ2-5, with D maybe TRBD2 (6 bases). In germline, CDR1 is SGHRS, CDR2 YFSETQ. The CDR3 totals 15 residues. Trimming took off 5 bases at V and 5 bases at J, with 19 bases between the two ends.

The sample holds many counts of this clonotype. J is TRBJ2-2 and V is TRBV2; D is tentatively TRBD1 or TRBD2 (5 bases each). The CDR3 loop spans 15 amino acids. V shed 4 bases and J shed 1 base, with 10 bases lying between them. Germline V gives CDR1 SNHLY, CDR2 FYNNEI. CDR3 protein: CASSVGTVNTGELFF. The CDR3 nucleotides read TGTGCCAGCAGTGTCGGGACGGTGAACACCGGGGAGCTGTTTTTT.

Many counts were recorded for this clonotype. The chain couples TRBV24-1 to TRBJ1-1; TRBD1 might be the D (5 bases). Germline CDR1 is KGHDR and CDR2 is SFDVKD. Trimming removed 7 bases at V and 5 bases at J, with 16 bases between. The CDR3 is 14 residues long. The CDR3 DNA is TGTGCCACCAGGGGGGACTCCTCGGGGACTGAAGCTTTCTTT. It yields the protein CATRGDSSGTEAFF.

This clonotype was seen only a few times. This clone may be a read error of a much larger clone one base away. The chain links TRBV20-1 to TRBJ2-1; no clear D. Germline CDR1 reads DFQATT; CDR2 reads SNEGSKA (reference sequence). The CDR3 runs to 14 residues. V lost 0 bases to trimming and J lost 7 bases, with 13 bases between them. CDR3 sequence (DNA): TGCAGTGCTAGAGACTTCGGAAAGCAGAATGAGCAGTTCTTC. It codes for CSARDFGKQNEQFF.

This clonotype was counted many times. The chain is built from TRBV20-1 and TRBJ2-5; 7 nucleotides match TRBD2. This CDR3 comprises 14 residues. The germline V gene encodes CDR1 DFQATT and CDR2 SNEGSKA (reference sequence). V shed 5 bases and J 5 bases; nucleotides not matched to a gene: 11. Written as DNA, the CDR3 is TGCAGTGCTTTCCCGACTAGCCTTGGGGAGACCCAGTACTTC. Its protein is CSAFPTSLGETQYF.

This clonotype was seen a handful of times. The rearrangement uses TRBV5-1 and TRBJ2-7; tentative D call: TRBD2 (6 bases). The V gene's germline CDR1 is SGHRS and CDR2 YFSETQ. The CDR3 contains 18 residues. V was shortened by 3 bases and J by 0 bases, with 22 bases between the two germline ends. The CDR3 protein is CASSSAIPGLGSSYEQYF. CDR3 bases: TGCGCCAGCAGCTCCGCGATACCGGGACTGGGTAGCTCCTACGAGCAGTACTTC.

The rearrangement joins TRBV3-1 to TRBJ1-2, with D unresolved. This CDR3 region has 17 residues. V gave up 2 bases and J gave up 0 bases, with 16 bases separating them. The germline gives CDR1 LGHDT, CDR2 YNNKEL (reference sequence). The CDR3 bases are TGTGCCAGCAGCCAAACAGTGTGGGGAAACCCTAACTATGGCTACACCTTC. Translated, it gives CASSQTVWGNPNYGYTF.

The table lists this clonotype with many counts. This chain links TRBV20-1 with TRBJ1-1; the D gene is possibly TRBD1 (5 bases). The V end lost 5 bases, the J end lost 1 base, and 14 bases lay between the germline ends. Per the germline V gene, CDR1 is DFQATT and CDR2 is SNEGSKA (reference sequence). The CDR3 spans 14 residues. In DNA form, the CDR3 reads TGCAGTGCTCTCTGGGACGCCGGGAACACTGAAGCTTTCTTT. This translates into CSALWDAGNTEAFF.

This clonotype was seen ten or more times. A junction end diverges from the germline sequence, so it may reflect a read error. The chain carries TRBV7-7 and TRBJ2-5; 7 bases align to TRBD1. The CDR3 has 14 residues. Germline V gene sequence: CDR1 SSHAT, CDR2 FNYEAQ (reference sequence). CDR3 bases: TGTGCTAGCAGCTCGACAGGGCCAGGCGAGACCCAGTACTTC. Its translation: CASSSTGPGETQYF.

This sequence joins TRBV20-1 and TRBJ2-7, with a possible D match to TRBD1 (5 bases). The CDR3 is 12 residues long. Between the trimmed V and J ends, which lost 3 bases and 7 bases, there was a span of 13 bases. The germline V gene has CDR1 DFQATT and CDR2 SNEGSKA (reference sequence). The CDR3 DNA reads TGCAGTGCTAGGGCAGGGCTGGGGGAGCAGTACTTC. Translated, it gives CSARAGLGEQYF.

Notes on this clonotype: At one end the junction does not follow the germline gene, possibly because of a read error. This chain connects TRBV10-3 to TRBJ1-6; no clear D. The CDR3 spans 14 residues. Germline values: CDR1 ENHRY, CDR2 SYGVKD. The CDR3: CAISVEPDNSPLNF. DNA of the CDR3: TGTGCCATCAGTGTAGAGCCTGATAATTCACCCCTCAACTTT.

This clonotype was recorded at least ten times. This sequence joins TRBV20-1 and TRBJ2-3, with D perhaps assigned TRBD1 or TRBD2 (6 bases each). The V and J ends lost 0 bases and 2 bases respectively, with 12 bases between them. The CDR3 is 15 residues long. CDR1 is DFQATT, CDR2 SNEGSKA, per germline (reference sequence). The CDR3 is CSARDFGGHTDTQYF. In DNA form, the CDR3 reads TGCAGTGCTAGAGATTTTGGGGGGCACACAGATACGCAGTATTTT.

By share, this clonotype counts as medium-sized (0.01 to 0.1%). The CDR3 nucleotides read TGCGCCAGCAGCTTGGAGGTCGTGGGTTACGAGCAGTACTTC. Translated: CASSLEVVGYEQYF. The chain carries TRBV5-1 and TRBJ2-7; no definite D call. Germline-derived CDR1 and CDR2 are SGHRS and YFSETQ. Trimming took 0 bases from V and 4 from J, leaving 11 bases between them. CDR3 length equals 14 residues.

There are many counts of this clonotype. The CDR3 spells CASTFDGMNTGELFF. CDR3 bases: TGTGCCAGCACCTTTGACGGAATGAACACCGGGGAGCTGTTTTTT. The rearrangement uses TRBV5-6 and TRBJ2-2; no reliable D call. The CDR3 runs 15 residues. V lost 6 bases to trimming and J lost 1 base, with 13 bases between them. Per germline, CDR1 SGHDT and CDR2 YYEEEE.

The table lists this clonotype with a count of one. With a much larger clone just one base away, this may be a read error. The rearrangement uses TRBV4-2 and TRBJ2-1, with TRBD1 matching 7 bases. V trimming: 5 bases; J trimming: 12 bases; junction bases outside the gene matches: 16. Germline V gene lookup returns CDR1 LGHNA and CDR2 YNFKEQ. The CDR3 has 15 residues. The CDR3 nucleotides read TGTGCCAGCAGCGACCACAGGGGACCCTTCTTGGTGCAGTTCTTC. Residues: CASSDHRGPFLVQFF.

This clonotype showed up many times. V and J are TRBV20-1 and TRBJ2-5; D is possibly TRBD1 or TRBD2 (5 bases each). Between the trimmed V and J ends, which lost 1 base and 7 bases, there was a span of 13 bases. CDR3 size: 13 residues. Germline CDR1 reads DFQATT; CDR2 reads SNEGSKA (reference sequence). For the CDR3, the DNA is TGCAGTGCTAGAGCCGGGACGGGCGGGACCCAGTACTTC. It encodes CSARAGTGGTQYF.

This clonotype came up many times. V is TRBV14 and J is TRBJ2-7; D unclear. Germline V lookup: CDR1 SGHDN, CDR2 FVKESK. This CDR3 is built from 15 residues. V lost 0 bases and J lost 3, with 12 bases in between. In nucleotides, the CDR3 is TGTGCCAGCAGCCAAGAAAGTGGGCCCGTCTACGAGCAGTACTTC. The encoded protein is CASSQESGPVYEQYF.

This clonotype was seen ten or more times. CDR3 sequence: CASSLVIGEVEAFF. The CDR3 bases are TGCGCCAGCAGCTTGGTGATCGGGGAGGTTGAAGCTTTCTTT. The V gene is TRBV5-1, the J gene TRBJ1-1; D uncertain. Between the trimmed V and J ends, which lost 0 bases and 7 bases, there was a span of 13 bases. The germline gives CDR1 SGHRS, CDR2 YFSETQ. The CDR3 sequence is 14 residues long. Filled out from reference TRBV5-1 and TRBJ1-1, the complete variable domain reads KAGVTQTPRYLIKTRGQQVTLSCSPISGHRSVSWYQQTPGQGLQFLFEYFSETQRNKGNFPGRFSGRQFSNSRSEMNVSTLELGDSALYLCASSLVIGEVEAFFGQGTRLTVV.